The entry below describes one T cell receptor (beta chain). The CDR3 is 14 amino acids. Germline V gene sequence: CDR1 MDHEN, CDR2 SYDVKM. Trimming took off 6 bases at V and 4 bases at J, with 12 bases between the two ends. The source of the sample is a study of control samples from healthy donors and cancer patients. Clones were read by immunoSEQ multiplex PCR, and TCRdb kept only the in-frame ones, dropping some. The data contain roughly 80,000 clones, roughly 92% of them singletons. This clonotype was sampled from a woman aged 55-69 years in good health. The sample comprised blood. V gene TRBV28 combines with J gene TRBJ1-4; D perhaps matches TRBD1 (6 bases). The CDR3 DNA sequence: TGTGCCAGCAGCTGGGACACTAATAATGAAAAACTGTTTTTT. Protein: CASSWDTNNEKLFF. The full variable domain, with the rest looked up from reference TRBV28 and TRBJ1-4, is DVKVTQSSRYLVKRTGEKVFLECVQDMDHENMFWYRQDPGLGLRLIYFSYDVKMKEKGDIPEGYSVSREKKERFSLILESASTNQTSMYLCASSWDTNNEKLFFGSGTQLSVL.